The source of this T cell receptor (beta chain) is a study of T cell responses to AZD1222 COVID-19 vaccine. CDR1 and CDR2 from the germline V gene are SGDLS and YYNGEE. Deletions cut 1 base from V and 8 bases from J, with 16 bases between. The CDR3 is 15 residues long. Profiling relied on immunoSEQ multiplex PCR, and the TCRdb table lists in-frame clones only, not all of them. The sample consists of roughly 130,000 clones, 88% of them appearing once. This clonotype was obtained from an adult in good health. V is TRBV9 and J is TRBJ2-1, with D perhaps matching TRBD1 (8 bases). The specimen comprised peripheral blood, sampled on day 0 of MenACWY control vaccination. The CDR3 sequence: CASSVSTGGGDEQFF. CDR3 nucleotide sequence: TGTGCCAGCAGCGTAAGCACAGGGGGAGGGGATGAGCAGTTCTTC.